This TCR beta chain was found in a study of blood T cell repertoires in COVID-19 (dated by TCRdb to 2019 to 2021). With respect to the entire study: Samples from collaborators originated in the United States, Italy and Spain and spanned both the acute and convalescent phases of COVID-19. The material from the prospective study consisted of cDNA or gDNA derived from T cells, B-cell-depleted T cells, or PBMCs. Subjects who had been exposed to COVID-19, were actively infected with it, or had recovered from it provided the deeply sampled blood TCRbeta repertoires that made up the dataset. The repertoires were released in a freely available public database meant as a resource for research on the immune response to SARS-CoV-2. The samples were drawn from two sources: the first 160 participants of the ongoing ImmuneRACE study, and 950 to 1,500 subjects contributed by 6 global collaborators. Sample metadata almost always included a de-identified subject ID, COVID-19 status, age in years and sex. HLA class I and class II types, where available, came from metadata supplied by the sample provider rather than from assay-based typing. Overall results and qualifications from the work: The amount of clinical and demographic metadata varied by source and participant and was provided uncurated.

In regard to this clone: The antigen it binds to is not known. No much larger clone is present one base from it, and per-base qualities are unavailable.

TCRbeta CDR3 regions were amplified from genomic DNA using the immunoSEQ Assay, a bias-controlled multiplex PCR. In the source study's methods: The number of nucleated cells in each sample was estimated from the amplification of reference gene primers within the assay. To quantify the absolute abundance of each unique TCRbeta CDR3 rearrangement, sequence reads were collapsed and filtered. For each sample, productive Simpson clonality was calculated as the square root of Simpson's diversity index over productive rearrangements. TCRdb mirrors the immuneACCESS table, restricted to in-frame sequences. Some clones are absent from its copies; in checked studies, under half trace to an unresolved V gene, and the reason for the others is unknown. Clonal size and the V and J genes are those of that table, whereas D and trimming came from the DNA. The table for this sample lists under 250,000 clones; almost 85% of them were counted only once. 9.1% of the sample belongs to the ten largest clones.

Participants in the prospective study were aged roughly 18 to 89 years, lived in 24 United States geographic areas, and enrolled through a virtual design. In the prospective study, participants were assigned to cohorts based on the clinical history participants reported in a screening survey and a study questionnaire. In the prospective study, mobile phlebotomists collected whole blood, serum and a nasopharyngeal or oropharyngeal swab from each participant. Over a roughly two-month period, participants in the prospective study had the option of providing additional blood draws and questionnaires. Prospective study blood samples were shipped either frozen or at room temperature before DNA extraction. The source material was PBMCs or T cells enriched from blood (not recorded which). The TCR was taken from a woman aged 45 to 65 with acute COVID-19.

This receptor has the CDR3 CAWQGAVTGELFF. The nucleotides read TGTGCCTGGCAAGGGGCCGTAACCGGGGAGCTGTTTTTT. The V and J segments used are TRBV30 and TRBJ2-2, and TRBD1 may be the D gene, going by 5 matching bases. The germline V gene (reference sequence) provides CDR1 GTSNPN and CDR2 SVGIG. The CDR3 measures 13 amino acids from cysteine to phenylalanine. Here the CDR3 DNA is all that survives: 39 bases in frame from base 1. The V end loses 5 bases and the J end loses 5 bases, and a stretch of 12 bases separates them.